The 26 T cell receptor beta chains in this list originate from one sample, sequenced in a study of shared clonotypes between healthy human individuals (dated by TCRdb to 2018 to 2021). Receptors were amplified or captured by the immunoSEQ multiplex PCR assay. TCRdb's version of the immuneACCESS table is confined to in-frame rearrangements and falls short of the full clone set. An unresolved V gene accounts for under half of the shortfall where checked; the remainder is of unknown origin. This sample comprises 2 million to 2.5 million clones, 90% to 97% of them detected only once. Jointly, the top ten make up more than 0.1% of the sample. Material for sequencing was naive CD4+ T cells sorted from blood. The sample's cell subset or site label, in plain terms: CD45RA+ positively selected. These receptors came from a man aged 18 to 29 in good health.

The V and J genes are TRBV6-1 and TRBJ1-2, with D uncertain. The V end lost 1 base, the J end lost 0 bases, and 9 bases lay between the germline ends. Germline CDR1 is MNHNS and CDR2 is SASEGT. This CDR3 is built from 15 residues. The DNA for the CDR3 is TGTGCCAGCAGTGAAGGACTGCTGACTAACTATGGCTACACCTTC. It codes for CASSEGLLTNYGYTF.

J is TRBJ1-1 and V is TRBV5-1; maybe TRBD1 (6 bases). Germline CDR1 reads SGHRS; CDR2 reads YFSETQ. The CDR3 spans 13 residues. Trimming removed 4 bases from V and 5 bases from J, with 12 bases in between. The CDR3: CASSHREGTEAFF. CDR3 nucleotide sequence: TGCGCCAGCAGCCACAGGGAGGGGACTGAAGCTTTCTTT.

CDR3 residues: CASSPQGTNQPQHF. The CDR3 DNA sequence: TGCGCCAGCAGCCCTCAGGGGACCAATCAGCCCCAGCATTTT. J is TRBJ1-5 and V is TRBV5-1; maybe TRBD1 (6 bases). The V and J ends lost 4 bases and 3 bases respectively, with 11 bases between them. Looked up from germline, CDR1 is SGHRS and CDR2 is YFSETQ. This CDR3 comprises 14 residues.

The rearrangement links TRBV6-1 to TRBJ1-5, with D hard to call. This CDR3 region has 15 residues. V lost 4 bases and J 3 bases, leaving 13 bases between the germline ends. Per the germline V gene, CDR1 is MNHNS and CDR2 is SASEGT. CDR3: CASSGQAGSNQPQHF. DNA of the CDR3: TGTGCCAGCAGTGGCCAGGCAGGTTCCAATCAGCCCCAGCATTTT.

The chain uses TRBV29-1 and TRBJ2-2; D possibly matches TRBD1 or TRBD2 (6 bases each). Germline-derived CDR1 and CDR2 are SQVTM and ANQGSEA. The CDR3 runs to 12 residues. V lost 6 bases and J 6 bases, leaving 11 bases between the germline ends. The CDR3 reads CSVTRGAGELFF. CDR3 nucleotides: TGCAGCGTAACAAGGGGGGCCGGGGAGCTGTTTTTT.

This clone was counted a single time. The chain employs TRBV5-4 and TRBJ1-5; the D is unclear. This CDR3 spans 14 amino acids. From germline, CDR1 is SGHNT and CDR2 YYREEE (reference sequence). V shed 0 bases and J shed 8 bases, with 12 bases lying between them. The CDR3 here is CASSLDSAREPQHF. As DNA, the CDR3 is TGTGCCAGCAGCTTGGACAGCGCTAGAGAGCCCCAGCATTTT.

The genes are TRBV11-1 and TRBJ1-6; D might be TRBD1 (6 bases). Per germline, CDR1 SGHAT and CDR2 FQDESV (reference sequence). The CDR3 has 14 residues. V lost 5 bases, J lost 9 bases, and 14 bases lay in between. Here the CDR3 DNA reads TGTGCCAGCAGCCCGGGGGCCGGAGGTTCACCCCTCCACTTT. Translation gives CASSPGAGGSPLHF.

V is TRBV25-1 and J is TRBJ2-7; 12 positions match TRBD2. Germline V gene lookup returns CDR1 MGHDK and CDR2 SYGVNS. The junction had 12 bases not matched to a gene; V was cut back by 6 bases and J by 3 bases. CDR3 length: 17 residues. CDR3 in amino acids: CASSPRTSGASGYEQYF. The CDR3 DNA is TGTGCCAGCAGCCCGAGGACTAGCGGGGCGTCGGGCTACGAGCAGTACTTC.

In nucleotides, the CDR3 is TGTGCCAGCAGCTCACATACAGGGGGATCCTCCTACGAGCAGTACTTC. Amino acids: CASSSHTGGSSYEQYF. The chain links TRBV9 to TRBJ2-7; 8 nucleotides match TRBD1. The V gene's germline CDR1 is SGDLS and CDR2 YYNGEE. V shed 4 bases and J 0 bases; nucleotides not matched to a gene: 9. This CDR3 is built from 16 residues.

The chain joins TRBV5-1 to TRBJ2-1; no clear D gene. The CDR3 totals 14 residues. Trimming took off 5 bases at V and 10 bases at J, with 19 bases between the two ends. Germline loops: CDR1 SGHRS, CDR2 YFSETQ. CDR3 residues: CASSSTTWAGEQFF. The DNA of the CDR3 is TGCGCCAGCAGTTCGACGACTTGGGCCGGGGAGCAGTTCTTC. The variable domain in full, completed from reference TRBV5-1 and TRBJ2-1, reads KAGVTQTPRYLIKTRGQQVTLSCSPISGHRSVSWYQQTPGQGLQFLFEYFSETQRNKGNFPGRFSGRQFSNSRSEMNVSTLELGDSALYLCASSSTTWAGEQFFGPGTRLTVL.

The chain is built from TRBV2 and TRBJ2-7; D gene ambiguous. The CDR3 runs 12 residues. Trimming took off 7 bases at V and 3 bases at J, with 10 bases between the two ends. Germline V gene data show CDR1 as SNHLY and CDR2 as FYNNEI. In DNA form, the CDR3 reads TGTGCCAGCAAGGAATCACTCTACGAGCAGTACTTC. Translated, it gives CASKESLYEQYF.

The V call is TRBV20-1, the J call TRBJ2-5, with a possible D match to TRBD1 (5 bases). V was cut by 6 bases and J by 7 bases, with 9 bases left in between. This CDR3 is built from 10 residues. Germline loops: CDR1 DFQATT, CDR2 SNEGSKA (reference sequence). In DNA form, the CDR3 reads TGCAGTGCCCCAAGGGGGACCCAGTACTTC. Protein: CSAPRGTQYF.

The chain carries TRBV28 and TRBJ2-1, with TRBD1 matching 7 bases. This CDR3 contains 14 residues. The germline CDR1 and CDR2 sequences are MDHEN and SYDVKM. J lost 8 bases, V lost 8 bases, and 12 bases had no gene match. The CDR3 bases are TGTGCCAGCGTAGAGAGGGGGCGACGGGATGAGCAGTTCTTC. Translated: CASVERGRRDEQFF.

The V and J genes are TRBV10-3 and TRBJ1-1; 10 bases align to TRBD1. The CDR3 covers 16 residues. Germline assignment: CDR1 ENHRY and CDR2 SYGVKD. Germline trimming cut 4 bases from V and 5 bases from J; bases unmatched to any gene: 10. In DNA form, the CDR3 reads TGTGCCATCAGTGCTACGTCGGGGACAGGGGTGACTGAAGCTTTCTTT. This gives the protein CAISATSGTGVTEAFF.

About this clone itself: Other DNA sequences from this sample encode an identical CDR3 as well. The chain combines TRBV20-1 with TRBJ2-3; D is unclear. Trimming removed 4 bases at V and 0 bases at J, with 2 bases between. The CDR3 runs to 11 residues. The V gene's germline CDR1 is DFQATT and CDR2 SNEGSKA (reference sequence). This CDR3 reads CSATSTDTQYF. In nucleotides, the CDR3 is TGCAGTGCTACTAGCACAGATACGCAGTATTTT.

J is TRBJ1-4 and V is TRBV28; possibly TRBD1 for D (5 bases). The CDR3 spans 15 residues. Germline V gene lookup returns CDR1 MDHEN and CDR2 SYDVKM. Trimming removed 5 bases at V and 8 bases at J, with 18 bases between. The CDR3 bases are TGTGCCAGCAGTCCCCCGAGTGGGGGACGCGAAAAACTGTTTTTT. Protein sequence: CASSPPSGGREKLFF.

The chain carries TRBV5-1 and TRBJ1-3; the D is unclear. The germline V gene encodes CDR1 SGHRS and CDR2 YFSETQ. V shed 0 bases and J shed 0 bases, with 10 bases lying between them. The CDR3 loop spans 16 amino acids. The CDR3 DNA follows: TGCGCCAGCAGCTTGGACCTGGTGAGCTCTGGAAACACCATATATTTT. It encodes CASSLDLVSSGNTIYF.

The V call is TRBV5-1, the J call TRBJ2-5; D call uncertain. Trimming stripped 2 bases from V and 4 bases from J, with 9 bases between. The CDR3 covers 13 residues. The V gene's germline CDR1 is SGHRS and CDR2 YFSETQ. The CDR3 region is CASSFTRAETQYF. DNA of the CDR3: TGCGCCAGCAGCTTTACACGGGCAGAGACCCAGTACTTC.

The sample holds one count of this clone. The gene calls are TRBV29-1 and TRBJ1-3; the D gene is possibly TRBD1 (5 bases). The germline CDR1 and CDR2 sequences are SQVTM and ANQGSEA. The CDR3 has 17 amino acids. The V end was cut by 0 bases, the J end by 1 base, with 16 bases between. The CDR3, as DNA: TGCAGCGTTGAAGATCTTCAGGGTTCCTCATCTGGAAACACCATATATTTT. Protein: CSVEDLQGSSSGNTIYF.

The CDR3 region is CASSVDGGRGGAFF. CDR3 coding DNA: TGTGCCAGCAGCGTAGACGGCGGCCGGGGGGGAGCTTTCTTT. This rearrangement joins TRBV9 to TRBJ1-1, with TRBD1 as a possible D gene (5 bases). This CDR3 is built from 14 residues. CDR1 and CDR2 (germline): SGDLS, YYNGEE. The V gene lost 0 bases and the J gene lost 10 bases, with 16 bases spanning the gap.

This clone was picked up one time. This chain connects TRBV10-3 to TRBJ2-7, with 12 positions matching TRBD1. The CDR3 has 13 residues. V was clipped by 10 bases and J by 7 bases; unmatched bases: 8. From germline, CDR1 is ENHRY and CDR2 SYGVKD. CDR3 protein: CASTGTGGLEQYF. CDR3 DNA sequence: TGTGCCAGCACCGGGACAGGGGGCTTGGAGCAGTACTTC.

The chain is built from TRBV19 and TRBJ1-2; TRBD1 matches at 7 bases. Looked up from germline, CDR1 is LNHDA and CDR2 is SQIVND (reference sequence). J was trimmed by 5 bases and V by 7 bases; bases with no gene match: 7. The CDR3 is 13 amino acids. The CDR3 DNA sequence: TGTGCCAGTACCCCCGGGACAGCATATGGCTACACCTTC. This sequence encodes CASTPGTAYGYTF.

V and J are TRBV2 and TRBJ1-5; 8 nucleotides match TRBD1. Germline V gives CDR1 SNHLY, CDR2 FYNNEI. V lost 6 bases and J lost 4; bases outside the gene matches: 8. The CDR3 covers 15 residues. CDR3 sequence: CASSSSDRENQPQHF. The CDR3 nucleotides are TGTGCCAGCAGCTCTTCGGACAGGGAAAATCAGCCCCAGCATTTT. The complete variable domain, with remaining parts taken from reference TRBV2 and TRBJ1-5, reads EPEVTQTPSHQVTQMGQEVILRCVPISNHLYFYWYRQILGQKVEFLVSFYNNEISEKSEIFDDQFSVERPDGSNFTLKIRSTKLEDSAMYFCASSSSDRENQPQHFGDGTRLSIL.

This chain uses TRBV5-4 with TRBJ2-1; the D gene could be TRBD1 or TRBD2 (6 bases each). Germline CDR1 and CDR2: SGHNT and YYREEE (reference sequence). Trimming left V 2 bases short and J 3 bases short, with 9 bases between. This CDR3 is built from 14 residues. CDR3 nucleotides: TGTGCCAGCAGCTTCGGGGGCGACTACAATGAGCAGTTCTTC. Amino acids: CASSFGGDYNEQFF.

The chain uses TRBV9 and TRBJ2-7; D may be TRBD2 (6 bases). In germline, CDR1 is SGDLS, CDR2 YYNGEE. The CDR3 contains 15 residues. Trimming removed 0 bases from V and 3 bases from J, with 13 bases in between. The CDR3 region is CASSVGIWGDYEQYF. DNA of the CDR3: TGTGCCAGCAGCGTAGGAATATGGGGGGACTACGAGCAGTACTTC.

A note on this clone: This same CDR3 is encoded by further DNA sequences in the sample. This chain uses TRBV6-5 with TRBJ2-7; 7 nucleotides match TRBD1. CDR3 size: 13 residues. Trimming removed 6 bases from V and 3 bases from J; junction bases left unmatched: 5. Per the germline V gene, CDR1 is MNHEY and CDR2 is SVGAGI. CDR3 coding DNA: TGTGCCAGCAGGACAGGGATGGACTACGAGCAGTACTTC. It specifies CASRTGMDYEQYF.